Sequencing of this T cell receptor beta chain was carried out in a study of cytomegalovirus exposure and HLA in healthy donors. Findings and limits, study-wide: Compared with the roughly 670-donor mean, an Asian-associated ancestry cluster reportedly had fewer N-insertions, according to a later analysis. The classifier was said to identify cytomegalovirus status with high specificity and sensitivity. Later analysis placed DRB1 highest and HLA-C lowest in TCR association rates, which differed by HLA locus.

A note on this clone: Its specificity is not known.

The study ran its PCR with 60 Vbeta and 13 Jbeta primers. Assay: immunoSEQ multiplex PCR; the TCRdb copy retains only in-frame clones and omits some. The table lists over 120,000 clones, about 80% of them singletons. Donors were nominally healthy when sampled, though unrecorded immune exposures were likely. The TCR sequence derives from a woman between 18 and 30 years old in good health and CMV-seropositive. Specimen: PBMCs.

The CDR3 loop is CASSYGDSSYEQYF. DNA for the CDR3: TGTGCCAGCAGTTACGGGGACAGCTCCTACGAGCAGTACTTC. The rearrangement joins TRBV6-5 to TRBJ2-7; 7 bases are shared with TRBD1. V gave up 2 bases and J gave up 0 bases; unmatched junction bases: 1. CDR3 size: 14 residues. In germline, CDR1 is MNHEY, CDR2 SVGAGI.